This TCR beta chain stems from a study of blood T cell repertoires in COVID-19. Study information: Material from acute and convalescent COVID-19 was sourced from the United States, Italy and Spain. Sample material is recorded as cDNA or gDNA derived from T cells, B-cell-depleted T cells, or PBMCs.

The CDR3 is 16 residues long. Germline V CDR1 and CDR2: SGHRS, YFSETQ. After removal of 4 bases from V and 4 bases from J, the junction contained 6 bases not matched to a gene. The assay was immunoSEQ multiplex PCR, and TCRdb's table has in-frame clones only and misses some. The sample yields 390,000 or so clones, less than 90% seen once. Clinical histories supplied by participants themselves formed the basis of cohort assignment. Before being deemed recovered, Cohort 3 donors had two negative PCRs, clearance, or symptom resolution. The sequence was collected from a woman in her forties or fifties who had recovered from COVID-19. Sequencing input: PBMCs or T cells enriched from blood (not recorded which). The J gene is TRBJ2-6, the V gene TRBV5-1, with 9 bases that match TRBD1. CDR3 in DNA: TGCGCCAGCAGCCCGGGACAGGGTTCGGGGGCCAACGTCCTGACTTTC. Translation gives CASSPGQGSGANVLTF.